This TCR beta chain comes out of a study of blood T cell repertoires in COVID-19. For the study at large: COVID-19 samples collected from the United States, Italy and Spain covered acute and convalescent phases.

As processed by the authors: Nucleated cell number was recorded as an estimate derived from reference gene primer amplification. TCRdb's table, derived via immunoSEQ multiplex PCR, lists solely in-frame clones and lacks some. V and J calls and clone size are given by that table; D and trimming were obtained from the DNA. The data hold hundreds of thousands of clones, with roughly 87% observed a single time. V shed 5 bases and J shed 4 bases, with 14 bases lying between them. The CDR3 has 13 residues. The germline gives CDR1 SQVTM, CDR2 ANQGSEA. The sequencing input was peripheral blood. The sequence was obtained from a woman in her fifties or sixties who had recovered from COVID-19. The V gene is TRBV29-1, the J gene TRBJ1-2; possible D gene TRBD1, 5 bases. CDR3 in DNA: TGCAGCGTTTCCATGGCGGGGACCTATGGCTACACCTTC. It encodes CSVSMAGTYGYTF.